The present T cell receptor (beta chain) was sequenced within a study of cytomegalovirus exposure and HLA in healthy donors. Study details: HLA-typed donors were the source of about 85 million unique TCRs, which an early data release held. Assignment to the Caucasian-associated ancestry cluster applied to approximately 80% of the roughly 400 genotyped donors.

Germline V CDR1 and CDR2: SNHLY, FYNNEI. The CDR3 spans 15 residues. Unmatched junction bases numbered 8, after V lost 5 bases and J lost 4 bases. PCR primers comprised 60 Vbeta and 13 Jbeta primers. Sequenced by immunoSEQ multiplex PCR; TCRdb stores in-frame clones only, minus some. The sample gives tens of thousands of clones, roughly 80% of which show up once; around 2.9% is in the top ten. In the case of this clone: Antigen specificity is unknown.

Study conclusions and caveats: A highly shared variant cluster was judged a likely technical artifact. A later analysis by the authors found several of the most significant clusters apparently linked to common viral pathogens.

The sequence derives from a woman aged 25 to 39 in good health and CMV-seronegative. The chain recombines TRBV2 with TRBJ2-5; 9 bases line up with TRBD1. Source material: PBMCs. In DNA form, the CDR3 reads TGTGCCAGCAGTCGGAACAGGGGGCAGGGAGAGACCCAGTACTTC. This gives the protein CASSRNRGQGETQYF.